This passage covers 26 T cell receptor beta chains from one sample sequenced in a study of T-cell memory formation after mild COVID-19. TCRdb called the 5' RACE reads again in MiXCR, with one record for every CDR3 protein. This sample has about 150,000 distinct CDR3 sequences, with around 27% found just once. Material for sequencing was PBMCs or a T cell subset sorted from them (not recorded which). These receptors originate from an adult woman who had mild COVID-19 (a few samples of this study predate the infection). Cell type and time point are not known.

The chain employs TRBV9 and TRBJ2-7; TRBD2 matches 14 bases. Germline lookup yields CDR1 SGDLS and CDR2 YYNGEE. J lost 2 bases, V lost 4 bases, and 8 bases had no gene match. The CDR3 is 17 residues long. The CDR3 DNA sequence: TGTGCCAGCAGCCCCTCCGGGACTAGCGGGGGAACCTACGAGCAGTACTTC. Amino acids: CASSPSGTSGGTYEQYF.

The table lists this clonotype with a few counts. The chain couples TRBV6-5 to TRBJ2-3, with 9 nucleotides matching TRBD1. V lost 5 bases, J lost 13 bases, and 4 bases stayed unmatched. Germline-derived CDR1 and CDR2 are MNHEY and SVGAGI. This CDR3 contains 11 residues. This CDR3 is CASSGTGWEYF. The CDR3 bases are TGTGCCAGCAGTGGGACAGGGTGGGAGTATTTT.

This sequence joins TRBV6-5 and TRBJ1-5, with D unresolved. Trimming pared 2 bases from V and 0 bases from J, leaving 8 bases between. Germline loops: CDR1 MNHEY, CDR2 SVGAGI. This CDR3 contains 15 residues. CDR3 region: CASSYRQDSNQPQHF. In DNA form, the CDR3 reads TGTGCCAGCAGTTACCGGCAGGATAGCAATCAGCCCCAGCATTTT.

This chain connects TRBV7-9 to TRBJ2-7, with D uncertain. The CDR3 is made up of 11 amino acids. Trimming stripped 4 bases from V and 7 bases from J, with 8 bases between. Germline V lookup: CDR1 SEHNR, CDR2 FQNEAQ (reference sequence). In DNA, the CDR3 is TGTGCCAGCAGCTCCCCTCAGGAGCAGTACTTC. Translation: CASSSPQEQYF.

This clonotype occurred a few times. CDR3 in amino acids: CASSRGREQFF. In DNA, the CDR3 is TGTGCCAGCAGCAGGGGACGCGAGCAGTTCTTC. The V call is TRBV4-2, the J call TRBJ2-1; the D gene could be TRBD1 or TRBD2 (5 bases each). V gave up 5 bases and J gave up 10 bases, with 9 bases separating them. The CDR3 sequence is 11 residues long. Germline V lookup: CDR1 LGHNA, CDR2 YNFKEQ.

The chain combines TRBV7-6 with TRBJ2-5, with 11 nucleotides matching TRBD2. Germline V gene lookup returns CDR1 SGHVS and CDR2 FNYEAQ. The CDR3 extends over 15 amino acids. V lost 2 bases and J lost 4; bases outside the gene matches: 3. The CDR3 here is CASSLIAGGRETQYF. DNA of the CDR3: TGTGCCAGCAGCTTAATAGCGGGGGGGCGAGAGACCCAGTACTTC.

V gene TRBV25-1 combines with J gene TRBJ2-1; TRBD2 is a possible D gene (6 bases). Germline loops: CDR1 MGHDK, CDR2 SYGVNS. This CDR3 comprises 14 residues. V lost 7 bases and J 9 bases, leaving 19 bases between the germline ends. The CDR3 DNA is TGTGCCAGCAACCCCGGTGGAGGGGCGGGTGAGCAGTTCTTC. This gives the protein CASNPGGGAGEQFF.

This clonotype has only a few counts. J is TRBJ2-7 and V is TRBV5-1; tentative D call: TRBD1 (8 bases). Germline V gene sequence: CDR1 SGHRS, CDR2 YFSETQ. Trimming took off 0 bases at V and 4 bases at J, with 11 bases between the two ends. There are 14 residues in the CDR3. The DNA for the CDR3 is TGCGCCAGCAGCTTGGACAGGGGGGGATACGAGCAGTACTTC. Amino acids: CASSLDRGGYEQYF.

The chain joins TRBV7-9 to TRBJ2-2; no firm D call. CDR1 SEHNR and CDR2 FQNEAQ come from the germline V gene (reference sequence). The CDR3 sequence is 12 residues long. Trimming stripped 3 bases from V and 7 bases from J, with 6 bases between. CDR3 DNA sequence: TGTGCCAGCAGCTTCGCAGGCGGGGAGCTGTTTTTT. As protein: CASSFAGGELFF.

This clonotype was picked up one time. The chain couples TRBV7-2 to TRBJ2-1; tentative D call: TRBD2 (6 bases). Trimming cost V 2 bases and J 3 bases, with 23 bases left between them. The CDR3 is 19 residues long. The germline CDR1 and CDR2 sequences are SGHTA and FQGNSA. In DNA, the CDR3 is TGTGCCAGCAGCTTAAAGTTTGAGCCAAGCGGGCTTAACTACAATGAGCAGTTCTTC. This translates into CASSLKFEPSGLNYNEQFF. Complete variable domain (other parts from reference TRBV7-2 and TRBJ2-1): GAGVSQSPSNKVTEKGKDVELRCDPISGHTALYWYRQSLGQGLEFLIYFQGNSAPDKSGLPSDRFSAERTGGSVSTLTIQRTQQEDSAVYLCASSLKFEPSGLNYNEQFFGPGTRLTVL.

The chain's CDR3 is CASSVDGGAPDTQYF. For the CDR3, the DNA is TGTGCCAGCAGCGTAGACGGGGGGGCGCCAGATACGCAGTATTTT. The V call is TRBV9, the J call TRBJ2-3; TRBD2 matches 8 bases. CDR3 length: 15 amino acids. The trim removed 0 bases at V and 4 bases at J, leaving 4 bases unmatched. The germline V gene has CDR1 SGDLS and CDR2 YYNGEE.

DNA for the CDR3: TGTGCCAGCAGCTTAGGGGAATCGGCGGGAGTCGGTCTCTACGAGCAGTACTTC. This encodes CASSLGESAGVGLYEQYF. The chain combines TRBV7-2 with TRBJ2-7; 7 bases match TRBD2. This CDR3 has 18 residues. V gave up 1 base and J gave up 3 bases; unmatched junction bases: 15. Germline V gene data show CDR1 as SGHTA and CDR2 as FQGNSA.

This chain links TRBV29-1 with TRBJ1-1, with TRBD1 identical over 7 bases. Germline V lookup: CDR1 SQVTM, CDR2 ANQGSEA. This CDR3 comprises 11 residues. The V gene end was trimmed by 7 bases and the J gene end by 6 bases; junction bases not matched to a gene: 5. CDR3 sequence: CSGGQRAEAFF. The CDR3 DNA reads TGCAGCGGGGGACAGCGGGCTGAAGCTTTCTTT.

J is TRBJ2-5 and V is TRBV5-5, with 9 bases matching TRBD2. The CDR3 is made up of 15 amino acids. With V trimmed by 0 bases and J by 4 bases, 4 bases remained unmatched. Germline CDR1 is SGHKS and CDR2 is YYEKEE (reference sequence). The CDR3 spells CASSLDLTSGETQYF. For the CDR3, the DNA is TGTGCCAGCAGCTTGGACCTGACTAGCGGAGAGACCCAGTACTTC.

The chain is built from TRBV7-8 and TRBJ1-1, with 7 bases aligning to TRBD1. Germline V gives CDR1 SGHVS, CDR2 FQNEAQ. This CDR3 has 16 amino acids. Trimming removed 8 bases from V and 1 base from J; junction bases left unmatched: 13. The CDR3 bases are TGTGCCAGCGGAATAACAGGGGTGGGACCGAACACTGAAGCTTTCTTT. It yields the protein CASGITGVGPNTEAFF.

The chain links TRBV7-9 to TRBJ1-1; 7 positions agree with TRBD1. V lost 3 bases and J lost 1; bases outside the gene matches: 8. The CDR3 runs 16 residues. Germline V gene sequence: CDR1 SEHNR, CDR2 FQNEAQ (reference sequence). CDR3 residues: CASSLRDSPGNTEAFF. The CDR3 bases are TGTGCCAGCAGCTTGAGGGACAGTCCGGGGAACACTGAAGCTTTCTTT.

The chain uses TRBV14 and TRBJ2-7; 9 bases are shared with TRBD2. The CDR3 is 17 residues long. From germline, CDR1 is SGHDN and CDR2 FVKESK. Trimming cost V 0 bases and J 4 bases; bases outside gene matches: 10. CDR3 coding DNA: TGTGCCAGCAGCCAAGATTATTGGCGGGAGGGCCGATACGAGCAGTACTTC. Its translation is CASSQDYWREGRYEQYF.

The rearrangement joins TRBV30 to TRBJ2-1, with D hard to call. Germline CDR1 is GTSNPN and CDR2 is SVGIG (reference sequence). Trimming took 1 base from V and 12 from J, leaving 16 bases between them. The CDR3 is 13 amino acids. Here the CDR3 reads CAWSDGTGLGQFF. In DNA, the CDR3 is TGTGCCTGGAGTGACGGTACTGGGTTGGGGCAGTTCTTC.

This clonotype has just a few counts. The chain combines TRBV7-9 with TRBJ2-1; D is possibly TRBD1 (6 bases). V lost 4 bases and J lost 8, with 21 bases in between. Germline CDR1 and CDR2: SEHNR and FQNEAQ (reference sequence). The CDR3 sequence is 16 residues long. The CDR3 sequence is CASSSYLPREGDEQFF. The CDR3 DNA reads TGTGCCAGCAGCTCTTACCTACCCCGTGAGGGGGATGAGCAGTTCTTC.

This clonotype has only a few counts. This chain joins TRBV29-1 and TRBJ2-1; 8 bases fit TRBD1. CDR1 is SQVTM and CDR2 is ANQGSEA in the germline V gene. The CDR3 runs to 15 residues. Unmatched junction bases numbered 7, after V lost 6 bases and J lost 0 bases. CDR3 coding DNA: TGCAGCGTGGATCGGGACAGGAGCTCCTACAATGAGCAGTTCTTC. Protein sequence: CSVDRDRSSYNEQFF.

This chain joins TRBV11-2 and TRBJ2-5; TRBD2 matches at 13 bases. Germline V CDR1 and CDR2: SGHAT, FQNNGV. Losses at the gene ends were 0 bases for V and 3 bases for J; bases not matched to a gene: 13. The CDR3 runs 20 residues. Here the CDR3 reads CASSLEYGPGLAGPEETQYF. In nucleotides, the CDR3 is TGTGCCAGCAGCTTAGAGTACGGTCCGGGACTAGCGGGGCCGGAAGAGACCCAGTACTTC.

This rearrangement joins TRBV6-2 or TRBV6-3 to TRBJ1-5; possibly TRBD1 for D (6 bases). Germline values: CDR1 MNHEY, CDR2 SVGEGT. V lost 7 bases and J lost 0, with 19 bases in between. This CDR3 region has 17 residues. The CDR3 is CASIGSQGWSSNQPQHF. As DNA, the CDR3 is TGTGCCAGCATCGGCTCCCAGGGGTGGAGTAGCAATCAGCCCCAGCATTTT.

This chain links TRBV5-6 with TRBJ2-3, with TRBD1 matching over 10 bases. Trimming at V came to 3 bases and at J to 4 bases, leaving 5 bases not matched to a gene. Germline V CDR1 and CDR2: SGHDT, YYEEEE. This CDR3 region has 15 residues. CDR3 coding DNA: TGTGCCAGCAGCTCGGGACAGGGGATTGCAGATACGCAGTATTTT. Translating gives CASSSGQGIADTQYF.

V is TRBV12-3 or TRBV12-4 and J is TRBJ2-1; TRBD1 agrees at 7 bases. The CDR3 is 15 amino acids. V lost 5 bases to trimming and J lost 7 bases; unmatched junction nucleotides: 11. The CDR3 DNA reads as TGTGCCAGCAGTCAAGTACGACAGGGCGCAAATGAGCAGTTCTTC. As protein: CASSQVRQGANEQFF.

The chain has TRBV10-3 and TRBJ2-7, with 10 bases aligning to TRBD2. The V and J ends lost 10 bases and 2 bases, in that order; junction bases with no gene match: 14. Germline loops: CDR1 ENHRY, CDR2 SYGVKD. This CDR3 has 16 amino acids. CDR3 protein: CATHPAGTSVTYEQYF. The CDR3 DNA is TGTGCCACCCACCCCGCCGGGACTAGCGTTACCTACGAGCAGTACTTC.

CDR3 DNA: TGCGCCAGCAGTGATGGGAGGTCCCCCGGGGAGCTGTTTTTT. Translation: CASSDGRSPGELFF. The rearrangement links TRBV10-2 to TRBJ2-2, with a possible D match to TRBD2 (6 bases). CDR1 is WSHSY, CDR2 SAAADI, per germline. Trimming cost V 3 bases and J 6 bases, with 11 bases left between them. This CDR3 is 14 amino acids long.